The clone carrying this TCR beta chain was picked up many times. Its target is not known. The repertoire came from unfractionated whole blood and reflected all unsorted peripheral T cells. This CDR3 is built from 13 residues. V was cut by 7 bases and J by 6 bases, with 15 bases left in between. Germline CDR1 is ENHRY and CDR2 is SYGVKD. About 500 ng RNA was reverse transcribed with alpha and beta constant-region primers. Using multiplexing indices, alpha and beta chain libraries were generated apart by chain-specific third strand synthesis. Two random hexamers, added before amplification and joined, formed each molecule's 12-nucleotide barcode. TCRdb passed the 5' RACE reads through MiXCR, listing each CDR3 protein once. The sample lists more than 7,500 distinct CDR3 sequences, approximately 9.1% seen once, with roughly a fifth in the top ten. The data originate from a study of HIV-infected patients and healthy controls. Study-level results: Compared with controls, mean Gini indices were significantly raised in HIV-infected repertoires, possibly indicating oligoclonality. HIV+ repertoires were severely depleted of MAIT alpha-chain CDR3s, unlike healthy controls. Compared with untreated HIV+ repertoires, healthy controls showed roughly threefold more distinct CDR3s and higher Shannon diversity.

This TCR came from an adult with HIV infection. The sequencing used blood, collected before antiretroviral therapy. The genes are TRBV10-3 and TRBJ1-1; D is undetermined. CDR3 loop: CAIKGDLRAEAFF. The CDR3 DNA follows: TGTGCCATCAAAGGCGACCTTAGGGCTGAAGCTTTCTTT.